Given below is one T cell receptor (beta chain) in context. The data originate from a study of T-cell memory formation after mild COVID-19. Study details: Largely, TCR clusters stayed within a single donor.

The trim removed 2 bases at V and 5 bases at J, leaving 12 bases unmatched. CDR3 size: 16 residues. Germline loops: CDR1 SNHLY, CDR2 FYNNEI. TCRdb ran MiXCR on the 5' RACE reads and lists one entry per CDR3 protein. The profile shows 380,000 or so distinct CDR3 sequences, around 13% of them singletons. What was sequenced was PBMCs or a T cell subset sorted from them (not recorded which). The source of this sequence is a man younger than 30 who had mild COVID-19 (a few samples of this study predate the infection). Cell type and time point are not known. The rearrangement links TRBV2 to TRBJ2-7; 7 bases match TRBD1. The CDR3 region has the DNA TGTGCCAGCAGTGAAAGGGCAGGGGGAAACCTGGACGAGCAGTACTTC. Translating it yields CASSERAGGNLDEQYF.